The rows below give T cell receptor beta chains drawn from one sample of a study of cytomegalovirus exposure and HLA in healthy donors. Sequencing used immunoSEQ multiplex PCR; TCRdb keeps in-frame clones, though not all of them. The data contain around 120,000 clones, 81% of them seen just once; the ten biggest clones take up less than 0.75%. Sequenced: PBMCs. The source is a man between 18 and 35 years old in good health and CMV-seronegative. Both conserved end residues are part of each CDR3. D genes are given only for firm matches. The size field is filled for only some rows; it gives once, few, many or a size class.

>TRBV30|once|-|TRBJ1-5
TGTGCCTGGAGTATACGGGTTAGCAATCAGCCCCAGCATTTT
CAWSIRVSNQPQHF
>TRBV7-6|-|-|TRBJ1-3
TGTGCCAGCAGCTTAGCTCGGGGAGGTTTGGTCAACACCATATATTTT
CASSLARGGLVNTIYF
>TRBV11-3|-|TRBD1|TRBJ2-7
TGTGCCAGCAGCGTCGCCGGGACAGGGGGCCACGAGCAGTACTTC
CASSVAGTGGHEQYF
>TRBV7-8|few|TRBD1|TRBJ1-5
TGTGCCAGCAGCCCGGGACAGGGCAATCAGCCCCAGCATTTT
CASSPGQGNQPQHF
>TRBV30|-|-|TRBJ1-3
TGTGCCTGGAGTGAAGGGACATCGAACGTATATTTT
CAWSEGTSNVYF
>TRBV15|-|-|TRBJ1-3
TGTGCCACCCTGGAACAGAACTCTGGAAACACCATATATTTT
CATLEQNSGNTIYF
>TRBV12-5|-|-|TRBJ2-1
TGTGCTAGTGCCAATTACAATGAGCAGTTCTTC
CASANYNEQFF
>TRBV19|-|-|TRBJ1-2
TGTGCCAGTACCGGAGACAGGATCTATGGCTACACCTTC
CASTGDRIYGYTF
>TRBV15|few|-|TRBJ2-7
TGTGCCACCTCGGATTCAGGGTTTCCGCGGGAGCAGTACTTC
CATSDSGFPREQYF
>TRBV20-1|-|-|TRBJ2-5
TGCAGTACGGGGGGCGGAGAGACCCAGTACTTC
CSTGGGETQYF
>TRBV28|-|-|TRBJ1-5
TGTGCCAGCAGCCGCTTGGTGGGGGGTTGGGAGACCAATCAGCCCCAGCATTTT
CASSRLVGGWETNQPQHF
>TRBV30|-|-|TRBJ1-2
TGTGCCTGGAGTGCGAGATATGGCTACACCTTC
CAWSARYGYTF
>TRBV6-1|few|TRBD1|TRBJ1-1
TGTGCCAGCAGTGAGACCGGGACAGGGATTGAAGCTTTCTTT
CASSETGTGIEAFF
>TRBV28|-|-|TRBJ2-7
TGTGCCAGCAGTTTAGGTCAGGGCTACGAGCAGTACTTC
CASSLGQGYEQYF
>TRBV18|-|-|TRBJ1-2
TGTGCCAGCTCACCATGGCCAGATCGTGGCTACACCTTC
CASSPWPDRGYTF
>TRBV19|-|TRBD1|TRBJ2-7
TGTGCCAGTAGTATTCCGGGACAGGGGGTTGACGAGCAGTACTTC
CASSIPGQGVDEQYF
>TRBV11-2|-|-|TRBJ1-2
TGTGCCAGCAGCTTAGAGGCTCGTGTGTCGCCCTATGGCTACACCTTC
CASSLEARVSPYGYTF
>TRBV28|-|-|TRBJ1-5
TGTGCCAGCAGTTCCCGGGGGAGCAATCAGCCCCAGCATTTT
CASSSRGSNQPQHF
>TRBV6-5|-|-|TRBJ1-2
TGTGCCAGCAGTGAACTACAGGCTAACTATGGCTACACCTTC
CASSELQANYGYTF
>TRBV30|-|TRBD1|TRBJ1-2
TGTGCCTCACCGGGACAGGGGTATTATGGCTACACCTTC
CASPGQGYYGYTF
>TRBV19|-|-|TRBJ2-2
TGTGCCAGTATGGTGACAGCCTCGAACACCGGGGAGCTGTTTTTT
CASMVTASNTGELFF
>TRBV18|few|-|TRBJ2-7
TGTGCCAGCTCACCACCCAGAGTGACAGGGAGGATCGAGCAGTACTTC
CASSPPRVTGRIEQYF
>TRBV19|-|-|TRBJ1-5
TGTGCCAGTAGTATAGATCGGGGGGGGAATCAGCCCCAGCATTTT
CASSIDRGGNQPQHF
>TRBV7-2|-|-|TRBJ2-3
TGTGCCAGCAGCTTTACAGGCACAGATACGCAGTATTTT
CASSFTGTDTQYF
>TRBV30|once|-|TRBJ1-2
TGTGCCTGGAGAAAGACAAGCTATGGCTACACCTTC
CAWRKTSYGYTF
>TRBV2|-|-|TRBJ2-6
TGTGCCAGCAGTCCCGACAGCTTCTCGACCTCTGGGGCCAACGTCCTGACTTTC
CASSPDSFSTSGANVLTF
>TRBV2|-|-|TRBJ1-6
TGTGCTAGCAGTGAAGGGGTCCATAGCCTGAAAGTCTATAATTCACCCCTCCACTTT
CASSEGVHSLKVYNSPLHF
>TRBV7-2|-|TRBD1|TRBJ1-5
TGTGCCAGCAGCTTACGGACAGGGACTCAGCCCCAGCATTTT
CASSLRTGTQPQHF
>TRBV4-1|-|-|TRBJ1-2
TGCGCCAGCAGCCTATCATCGGGGGGCTACACCTTC
CASSLSSGGYTF
>TRBV19|-|-|TRBJ1-1
TGTGCCAGTAGCTTTTTTCCGGGAGAGTCTATCACTGAAGCTTTCTTT
CASSFFPGESITEAFF
>TRBV15|-|-|TRBJ1-1
TGTGCCACCAGCAGGAGGAACACTGAAGCTTTCTTT
CATSRRNTEAFF
>TRBV9|-|TRBD2|TRBJ2-1
TGTGCCAGCAGCCCCCGGGGTAGCGGGGGCGAGAGCTCCTACAATGAGCAGTTCTTC
CASSPRGSGGESSYNEQFF
>TRBV9|-|-|TRBJ1-6
TGTGCCAGCAGCGTTCAGGGCAATAATTCACCCCTCCACTTT
CASSVQGNNSPLHF
>TRBV5-1|once|-|TRBJ1-6
TGCGCCAGCAGCTTGAAAGGTGACAAGCATAATTCACCCCTCCACTTT
CASSLKGDKHNSPLHF
>TRBV5-1|-|TRBD2|TRBJ2-1
TGCGCCAGCAGCTTCGGCCTAGCGGGGGACGTTGAGCAGTTCTTC
CASSFGLAGDVEQFF
>TRBV15|-|TRBD1|TRBJ1-4
TGTGCCACCAGCAGTAGGCGGGACAGCCGACCTGAAAAACTGTTTTTT
CATSSRRDSRPEKLFF
>TRBV6-5|-|-|TRBJ2-7
TGTGCCAGCAGTAGCCCGTCGACCTACGAGCAGTACTTC
CASSSPSTYEQYF
>TRBV7-9|-|-|TRBJ2-1
TGTGCCAGCAGCTTAAAGTTGGGCAGGGGTGGCAATGAGCAGTTCTTC
CASSLKLGRGGNEQFF